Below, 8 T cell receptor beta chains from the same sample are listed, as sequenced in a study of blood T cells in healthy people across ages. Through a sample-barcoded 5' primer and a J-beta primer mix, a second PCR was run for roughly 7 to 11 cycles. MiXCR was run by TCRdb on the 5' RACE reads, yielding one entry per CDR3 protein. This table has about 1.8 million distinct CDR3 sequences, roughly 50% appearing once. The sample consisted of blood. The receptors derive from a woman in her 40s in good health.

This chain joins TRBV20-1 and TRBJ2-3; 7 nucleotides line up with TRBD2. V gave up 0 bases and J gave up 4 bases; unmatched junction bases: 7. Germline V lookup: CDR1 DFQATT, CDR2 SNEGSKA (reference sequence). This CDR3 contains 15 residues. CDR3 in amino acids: CSARDPRTSADTQYF. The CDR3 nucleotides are TGCAGTGCTAGAGATCCTCGGACTAGTGCAGATACGCAGTATTTT.

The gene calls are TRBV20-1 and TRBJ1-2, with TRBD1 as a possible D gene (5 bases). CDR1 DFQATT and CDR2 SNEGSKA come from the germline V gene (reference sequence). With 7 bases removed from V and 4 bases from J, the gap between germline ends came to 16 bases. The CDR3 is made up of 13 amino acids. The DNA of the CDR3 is TGCAGTGACCGCTCGGGGCAGCCCTATGGCTACACCTTC. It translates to CSDRSGQPYGYTF.

The DNA of the CDR3 is TGCGCCAGCAGCCCCGGGACAGAATACGGGCAGTACTTC. This gives the protein CASSPGTEYGQYF. This chain uses TRBV4-1 with TRBJ2-5; 7 nucleotides agree with TRBD1. V gave up 4 bases and J gave up 11 bases; unmatched junction bases: 10. This CDR3 has 13 amino acids. CDR1 and CDR2 (germline): MGHRA, YSYEKL.

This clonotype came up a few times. CDR3: CSPRGRDRRNSPLHF. The CDR3 DNA sequence: TGCAGCCCGCGGGGGAGAGACAGACGGAATTCACCCCTCCACTTT. The rearrangement links TRBV20-1 to TRBJ1-6; TRBD1 might be the D (5 bases). The CDR3 is made up of 15 amino acids. Germline values: CDR1 DFQATT, CDR2 SNEGSKA (reference sequence).

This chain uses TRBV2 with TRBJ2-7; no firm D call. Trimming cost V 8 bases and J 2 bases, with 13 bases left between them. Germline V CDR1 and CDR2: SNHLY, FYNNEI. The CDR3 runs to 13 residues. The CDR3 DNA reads TGTGCCAGCGATACGTCAGTACCCTACGAGCAGTACTTC. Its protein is CASDTSVPYEQYF.

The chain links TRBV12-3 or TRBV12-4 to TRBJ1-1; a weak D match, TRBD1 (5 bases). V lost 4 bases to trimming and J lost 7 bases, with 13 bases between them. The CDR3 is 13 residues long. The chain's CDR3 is CASSSRQGGEAFF. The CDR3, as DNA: TGTGCCAGCAGTTCGAGGCAGGGTGGTGAAGCTTTCTTT.

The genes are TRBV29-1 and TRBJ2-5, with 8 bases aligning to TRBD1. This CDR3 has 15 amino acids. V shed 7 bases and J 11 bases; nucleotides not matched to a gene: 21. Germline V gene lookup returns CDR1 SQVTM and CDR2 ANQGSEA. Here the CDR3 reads CSAPNVFRGRNEQYF. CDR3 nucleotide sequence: TGCAGCGCCCCGAATGTTTTCAGGGGGCGGAATGAGCAGTACTTC.

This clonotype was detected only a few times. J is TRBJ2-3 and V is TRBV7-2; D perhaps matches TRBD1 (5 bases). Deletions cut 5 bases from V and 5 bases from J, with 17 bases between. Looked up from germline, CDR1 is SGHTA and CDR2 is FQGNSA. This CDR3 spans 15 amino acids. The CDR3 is CASSRMAPGLDTQYF. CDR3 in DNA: TGTGCCAGCAGCCGGATGGCCCCAGGGTTAGATACGCAGTATTTT.